This T cell receptor (beta chain) was recovered during a study of blood T cell repertoires in COVID-19 (dated by TCRdb to about 2020). General notes on the study: The collaborator samples originated in the United States, Italy and Spain and spanned the acute and convalescent phases of COVID-19. Where HLA class I and class II types were available, the types were taken from metadata supplied by the sample provider, not from assay-based typing. The samples were drawn from the first 160 participants of the ongoing ImmuneRACE study and from 950 to 1,500 subjects provided by 6 global collaborators. Subjects who had been exposed to COVID-19, were actively infected with it, or had recovered from it provided the deeply sampled blood TCRbeta repertoires that made up the dataset. Nearly every sample came with metadata listing a de-identified subject ID, COVID-19 status, age in years and sex. The material from the prospective study consisted of cDNA or gDNA derived from T cells, B-cell-depleted T cells, or PBMCs. The repertoires were released in a freely available public database intended as a resource for research on the immune response to SARS-CoV-2. What the work shows at the level of the full study, not this receptor alone: The amount of clinical and demographic metadata varied by source and participant and was provided uncurated.

V is pared back by 4 bases and J by 11 bases, with 11 bases lying between the germline termini. As encoded in the germline V gene (reference sequence), CDR1 is LGHDT while CDR2 is YNNKEL. The CDR3 numbers 12 residues from cysteine through phenylalanine. Here the CDR3 DNA is all that survives: 36 bases in frame from base 1. Of note for this clone: Its antigen is unknown. One base away there is no much larger clone; base qualities are not given.

Collaborating institutions collected whole blood in K2EDTA tubes following their own protocols. For TCRbeta analysis, collaborator samples were shipped as frozen whole blood, as isolated PBMCs, or as DNA extracted from either sample type. TCRbeta CDR3 regions were amplified from genomic DNA using the immunoSEQ Assay, a bias-controlled multiplex PCR. The authors' pipeline ran thus. Within the assay, amplification of reference gene primers was used to estimate how many nucleated cells each sample contained. To quantify the absolute abundance of each unique TCRbeta CDR3 rearrangement, sequence reads were collapsed and filtered. Productive Simpson clonality was computed per sample as the square root of Simpson's diversity index over productive rearrangements. TCRdb obtained this table from immuneACCESS and retained in-frame rearrangements with V and J assigned. These tables miss some clones; where compared with another copy, unresolved V genes account for less than half of the shortfall, and the remainder is unexplained. Clonal size and the V and J genes are those of that table, whereas D and trimming came from the DNA. Within this sample are about 68,000 clones, with approximately 90% of them counted one time only. Together, the top ten hold approximately 8.4% of the sample.

The origin of this receptor is a man aged 25 to 45 with acute or convalescent COVID-19. Recombination connected TRBV3-1 (or the pseudogene TRBV3-2) to TRBJ2-2, with the D segment identity uncertain. The material sequenced was peripheral blood. The sequenced DNA is TGTGCCAGCAGCCGCCCCGGGTCAGAGCTGTTTTTT. It is translated as CASSRPGSELFF.